The 11 T cell receptor beta chains reported below all come from one sample, sequenced in a study of T-cell reconstitution after alpha-beta-depleted transplantation in children. During its preparation, the TCRbeta library received unique molecular identifiers. Each CDR3 protein gets one entry after TCRdb re-called the PCR reads with MiXCR. The table lists approximately 100,000 distinct CDR3 sequences, roughly an eighth of them singletons. This material consisted of PBMCs from the stem cell graft donor, taken from the stem cell graft. The receptors here all came from a human donor who donated a stem cell graft to a child with inherited bone marrow failure.

This clonotype was recorded many times. One end of the junction is discordant with germline, which a read error may explain. The rearrangement links TRBV7-2 to TRBJ2-1, with D perhaps matching TRBD2 (6 bases). Germline CDR1 is SGHTA and CDR2 is FQGNSA. CDR3 size: 14 residues. As DNA, the CDR3 is TGTGCCAGCAGCCTAGCTAGCGCGAACAATGAGCAGTTCTTC. Translating gives CASSLASANNEQFF. The whole variable domain, remainder taken from reference TRBV7-2 and TRBJ2-1, is GAGVSQSPSNKVTEKGKDVELRCDPISGHTALYWYRQSLGQGLEFLIYFQGNSAPDKSGLPSDRFSAERTGGSVSTLTIQRTQQEDSAVYLCASSLASANNEQFFGPGTRLTVL.

This clonotype was observed at least ten times. The genes are TRBV29-1 and TRBJ2-5, with unresolved D. CDR1 and CDR2 from the germline V gene are SQVTM and ANQGSEA. The CDR3 covers 13 residues. V lost 1 base, J lost 4 bases, and 10 bases lay in between. Here the CDR3 reads CSVEVGRVETQYF. Written as DNA, the CDR3 is TGCAGCGTTGAAGTAGGGCGTGTAGAGACCCAGTACTTC.

This clonotype was recorded many times. The chain links TRBV27 to TRBJ2-2; no clear D. This CDR3 is built from 16 residues. With 6 bases removed from V and 2 bases from J, the gap between germline ends came to 16 bases. Germline V CDR1 and CDR2: MNHEY, SMNVEV (reference sequence). CDR3 in amino acids: CASSPRIILNTGELFF. The CDR3 DNA sequence: TGTGCCAGCAGCCCCCGTATAATTCTCAACACCGGGGAGCTGTTTTTT.

This clonotype was seen at least ten times. The chain joins TRBV4-3 to TRBJ2-7, with TRBD1 as a possible D gene (6 bases). Germline V gives CDR1 LGHNA, CDR2 YSLEER. This CDR3 is 15 amino acids long. Trimming took 0 bases from V and 2 from J, leaving 11 bases between them. CDR3 in amino acids: CASSQEGQTTYEQYF. The CDR3 DNA sequence: TGCGCCAGCAGCCAAGAAGGACAGACGACCTACGAGCAGTACTTC.

This clonotype was recorded at least ten times. The rearrangement uses TRBV5-1 and TRBJ2-3; D is perhaps TRBD2 (6 bases). The CDR3 is 15 residues long. Germline CDR1 is SGHRS and CDR2 is YFSETQ. Trimming pared 4 bases from V and 3 bases from J, leaving 15 bases between. The CDR3 spells CASSPSGDMTDTQYF. In nucleotides, the CDR3 is TGCGCCAGCAGCCCATCGGGAGACATGACAGATACGCAGTATTTT.

This clonotype appeared many times. V usage is TRBV18 and J usage is TRBJ1-2; D is uncertain. V lost 3 bases to trimming and J lost 1 base, with 3 bases between them. The CDR3 sequence is 12 residues long. Germline V gene sequence: CDR1 KGHSH, CDR2 LQKENI. CDR3 DNA: TGTGCCAGCTCACCGGTTAACTATGGCTACACCTTC. Protein: CASSPVNYGYTF.

This clonotype occurred many times. The J gene is TRBJ2-3, the V gene TRBV16, with D possibly matching TRBD2 (5 bases). This CDR3 region has 14 residues. V lost 1 base, J lost 1 base, and 6 bases lay in between. Germline CDR1 is KGHSY and CDR2 is FQNENV. CDR3 DNA sequence: TGTGCCAGCAGCCAATTCGGGGGCACAGATACGCAGTATTTT. It encodes CASSQFGGTDTQYF. Drawing the rest from reference TRBV16 and TRBJ2-3, the complete variable domain is GEEVAQTPKHLVRGEGQKAKLYCAPIKGHSYVFWYQQVLKNEFKFLISFQNENVFDETGMPKERFSAKCLPNSPCSLEIQATKLEDSAVYFCASSQFGGTDTQYFGPGTRLTVL.

This clonotype was recorded many times. This chain joins TRBV7-2 and TRBJ2-7; D gene uncertain. This CDR3 has 12 amino acids. Germline V gives CDR1 SGHTA, CDR2 FQGNSA. Trimming cost V 5 bases and J 6 bases, with 11 bases left between them. CDR3 region: CASSVQVAEQYF. The CDR3 DNA sequence: TGTGCCAGCAGCGTCCAGGTCGCCGAGCAGTACTTC.

The table lists this clonotype with many counts. The chain links TRBV4-3 to TRBJ2-2; 12 bases align to TRBD2. In germline, CDR1 is LGHNA, CDR2 YSLEER. The CDR3 length is 18 residues. J was trimmed by 5 bases and V by 0 bases; bases with no gene match: 7. DNA for the CDR3: TGCGCCAGCAGCCAAGATCTAGCGGGAGGGCCGAGGACCGGGGAGCTGTTTTTT. It specifies CASSQDLAGGPRTGELFF.

In its sample, this clonotype was seen many times. V is TRBV7-2 and J is TRBJ2-1; D may be TRBD2 (5 bases). Germline V gene data show CDR1 as SGHTA and CDR2 as FQGNSA. V lost 4 bases and J 9 bases, leaving 13 bases between the germline ends. CDR3 length: 13 amino acids. CDR3 nucleotides: TGTGCCAGCAGCTCCTTTATAGAGGGTGAGCAGTTCTTC. Protein product: CASSSFIEGEQFF.

This clonotype has only a few counts. The J gene is TRBJ2-1, the V gene TRBV20-1; 9 bases are shared with TRBD1. Unmatched junction bases numbered 7, after V lost 0 bases and J lost 4 bases. Looked up from germline, CDR1 is DFQATT and CDR2 is SNEGSKA (reference sequence). This CDR3 region has 16 residues. The CDR3 DNA sequence: TGCAGTGCTAGAGATTTCGGACAGGGGATTTACAATGAGCAGTTCTTC. This sequence encodes CSARDFGQGIYNEQFF.